One T cell receptor beta chain is described in this entry. The clone's antigen remains unknown. No base quality values were provided; no much bigger clone lies one nucleotide off. Using the deep immunoSEQ assay, TCR CDR3 regions were amplified from genomic DNA by multiplex PCR. Extracted genomic DNA from each cell subset was spread evenly across all wells of several immunoSEQ 96-well plates, with each plate serving as a replicate. For sorted subsets, about 0.2 ug genomic DNA, equal to tens of thousands of T cell genomes, was loaded into each replicate PCR. Purified libraries were measured with a Qubit 3.0 fluorometer, size-checked on a Bioanalyzer 2100, and measured again with the KAPA Library Quantification kit. A separate single-read 150-cycle Illumina NextSeq 550 flow cell was used to sequence each immunoSEQ 96-well plate. In the authors' own workflow: Because only junctional sequences without quality scores were contained in the immunoSEQ output, filtering matching that applied to full-length reads could not be performed. Sequences were annotated with PyIR, a Python wrapper for IgBLAST v1.9, using IMGT germline references to assign V/J genes and CDR3. Reads were removed for weak V/J assignments (E-value above 1e-6), missing CDR3, stop codons, out-of-frame junctions, or ambiguous translated residues. V3J clonotypes were defined as sequences sharing an identical inferred V gene, J gene, and CDR3 amino acid sequence. The percentage overlap between two repertoires was calculated by dividing the number of shared unique clonotypes by the size of the smaller repertoire. Three approaches were used to assess repertoire richness: RTK rarefaction, the Chao1 estimator, and Recon v2.1 estimates of unobserved clonotypes. OLGA was used to compute generation probabilities for all TCRbeta clonotypes that the gDNA method yielded from a few donors. What TCRdb holds here is the immuneACCESS table cut down to in-frame rearrangements. Part of the clones is not present; checked against another copy, under half of the missing clones reflect an unresolved V gene, and the others are unexplained. V and J calls and clone size are given by that table; D and trimming were obtained from the DNA. Within this sample are a few million clones, with more than 80% of them counted one time only. The ten most abundant clones make up 0.14% of the sample.

Cut back by 2 bases and 5 bases, the V and J ends lie 12 bases apart. There are 14 amino acids in the CDR3, from cysteine to phenylalanine inclusive. This entry keeps only the CDR3 DNA: 42 bases, framed from base 1. The germline V gene provides CDR1 SGHAT and CDR2 FQNNGV. The donors were healthy, HIV-negative adults with no recently reported acute infections or vaccinations. All donors were Caucasian adults living in Nashville, Tennessee, USA. Magnetic negative selection was used to enrich CD4+ T cells, after which naive cells were positively selected on CD45RA and the negative fraction became the memory subset. Blood was collected by leukapheresis, and PBMCs were isolated by Ficoll-Histopaque density gradient centrifugation and then cryopreserved in liquid nitrogen vapor phase. Purity and quantity of every magnetically sorted T cell population were checked by analytical flow cytometry. Genomic DNA was isolated from each sorted fraction and quantified by UV absorbance on a Nanodrop 2000c.

This sample was taken from a study of shared clonotypes between healthy human individuals (dated by TCRdb to 2019 to 2021). Looking at the study overall: The cohort comprised a couple of women and a few men aged 18 to 49 years. For each donor, CD4 naive and CD4 memory were each given three plates, CD8 naive was given two plates, and CD8 memory was given one plate. Libraries were prepared and TCR repertoires were sequenced by different laboratories using diverse techniques, in order to increase sequencing depth and limit assay-specific biases. Each donor's leukapheresis produced roughly between roughly 0.85 and 10 billion PBMCs. To estimate repertoire size and how much clonotype sharing occurs between individuals, the study deeply sequenced the blood TCR repertoires of five healthy adults.

The paper as a whole reports these results and caveats: Larger estimated clonotype richness was generally found for naive subsets than for memory subsets. Sharing across a few donors was observed for roughly 5.4% of naive CD4, 3% to 3.5% of naive CD8, roughly 2.3% of memory CD4, and around 0.4% of memory CD8 clonotypes. Based on pairwise subsampling, the degree of clonotype sharing among donors was expected to be affected by sequencing depth. Higher generation probabilities were observed for clonotypes shared by all four sorted-subset donors than for non-shared clonotypes. Sampling was restricted to blood, and TCR repertoires in tissue are likely to differ from TCR repertoires in blood. The genetic and exposure-history diversity represented was limited by the small number of donors. Rarefaction of sorted-subset datasets indicated incomplete sequencing despite the large sequencing depth.

The sequence was collected from a man between 18 and 35 years old in good health. The chain was built from TRBV11-2 and TRBJ2-5; the D gene remains uncertain. Sequenced material: naive CD4+ T cells sorted from blood. The cell subset or site label here, explained by the study, means: CD45RA+ positively selected. Here the CDR3 is given as CASSLSPKTETQYF. DNA sequence: TGTGCCAGCAGCTTATCCCCGAAAACGGAGACCCAGTACTTC.